This TCR beta chain is drawn from a study of cytotoxic CD8 clonotypes in ibrutinib-treated CLL. Overall study: The cohort had about a dozen relapsed/refractory and some 16 treatment-naive patients, around 18 IGHV unmutated. Results showed some 25 partial and 2 complete responses; following median about 62 months, approximately 14 remained remitted, about twelve advanced. Once treatment had gone on for a median of 12 months, range 6 to 36, response samples were drawn.

In germline, CDR1 is SGHTS, CDR2 YDEGEE. The CDR3 runs to 14 residues. Trimming removed 1 base from V and 5 bases from J, with 13 bases in between. T cells were sequenced at a targeted depth of 1 in 200,000 to 1 in 1 million. Only in-frame clones appear in the TCRdb table, and some are missing; sequencing was by immunoSEQ multiplex PCR. Among 200,000 to 250,000 clones listed, roughly 70% were seen once. The clonotype was recovered from a human donor with chronic lymphocytic leukemia. The chain has TRBV5-8 and TRBJ2-7; no clear D. Source: PBMCs, taken after 24 months of ibrutinib treatment. CDR3 protein: CASSLRRARNEQYF. CDR3 nucleotides: TGTGCCAGCAGCTTGAGAAGGGCCCGTAACGAGCAGTACTTC.